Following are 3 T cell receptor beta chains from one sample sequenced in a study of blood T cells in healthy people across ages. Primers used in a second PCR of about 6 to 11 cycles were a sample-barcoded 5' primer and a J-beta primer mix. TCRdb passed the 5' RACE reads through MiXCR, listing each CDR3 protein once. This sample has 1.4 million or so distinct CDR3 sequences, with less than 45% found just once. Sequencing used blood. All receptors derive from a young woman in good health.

The CDR3 coding sequence is TGCGCCAGCAGCCAAGGGCGGTTCTACAATGAGCAGTTCTTC. Its translation: CASSQGRFYNEQFF. This rearrangement joins TRBV4-1 to TRBJ2-1, with no clear D. This CDR3 has 14 amino acids. Germline CDR1 and CDR2: MGHRA and YSYEKL. V was clipped by 1 base and J by 3 bases, with 7 bases between them.

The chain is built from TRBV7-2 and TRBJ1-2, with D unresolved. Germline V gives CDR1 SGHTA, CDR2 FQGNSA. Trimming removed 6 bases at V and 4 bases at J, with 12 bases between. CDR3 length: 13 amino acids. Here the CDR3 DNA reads TGTGCCAGCAGGAGTCCGGGAAGCTATGGCTACACCTTC. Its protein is CASRSPGSYGYTF. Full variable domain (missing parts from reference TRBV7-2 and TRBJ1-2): GAGVSQSPSNKVTEKGKDVELRCDPISGHTALYWYRQSLGQGLEFLIYFQGNSAPDKSGLPSDRFSAERTGGSVSTLTIQRTQQEDSAVYLCASRSPGSYGYTFGSGTRLTVV.

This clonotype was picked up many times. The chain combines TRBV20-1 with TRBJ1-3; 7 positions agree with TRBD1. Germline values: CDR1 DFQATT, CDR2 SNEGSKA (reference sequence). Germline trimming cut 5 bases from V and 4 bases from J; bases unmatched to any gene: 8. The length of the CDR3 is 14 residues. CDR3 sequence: CSAVTGSAGNTIYF. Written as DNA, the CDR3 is TGCAGTGCTGTGACAGGGAGCGCCGGAAACACCATATATTTT.